This T cell receptor beta chain emerged from a study of shared clonotypes between healthy human individuals. The naive CD8 fraction comprised CD45RO-negative cells positively selected for CCR7 and excluded terminally differentiated effector memory CD45RA+ cells. In the authors' workflow: With immunoSEQ giving junction-only sequences and no quality scores, filtering differed. The table came from immunoSEQ multiplex PCR; TCRdb's copy has only in-frame clones and leaves some out. That table supplies the V and J calls and clone size; D and trimming were determined from the DNA. Of about 1.9 million clones in the sample, 93% were seen once. Sequencing was performed on naive CD8+ T cells from PBMCs. The sequence came from a young man in good health. Some clones in this sample may be carry-over from other donors' samples.

The CDR3 region has the DNA TGTGCCAGCAGCTCCCGACAGCGGGAGTACGAGCAGTACTTC. Protein sequence: CASSSRQREYEQYF. The chain recombines TRBV7-9 with TRBJ2-7; 8 bases match TRBD2. This CDR3 is 14 amino acids long. V was clipped by 4 bases and J by 4 bases; unmatched bases: 6. Germline values: CDR1 SEHNR, CDR2 FQNEAQ (reference sequence).